This T cell receptor beta chain comes out of a study of response to subunit inactivated influenza vaccine. Notes on the study in general: The authors offered the suggestion that each seasonal influenza vaccination recruits few new T cells.

Trimming took 2 bases from V and 0 from J, leaving 7 bases between them. CDR3 size: 15 residues. Germline V gene data show CDR1 as SGHAT and CDR2 as FQNNGV. TCRdb analysed the RT-PCR reads with MiXCR anew, one entry per CDR3 protein. The repertoire includes about 180,000 distinct CDR3 sequences, about a tenth of them detected once, and roughly 11% sits in the top ten. This clonotype was picked up a small number of times. Its antigen is undetermined. This receptor was identified in a man aged 45 to 65 who received an inactivated influenza vaccine. The rearrangement links TRBV11-2 to TRBJ1-4, with no clear D. Material: non-naive T cells sorted from PBMCs, obtained on the day of vaccination. The CDR3 DNA follows: TGTGCCAGCAGCTTAATGGGAGCAACTAATGAAAAACTGTTTTTT. This sequence encodes CASSLMGATNEKLFF.